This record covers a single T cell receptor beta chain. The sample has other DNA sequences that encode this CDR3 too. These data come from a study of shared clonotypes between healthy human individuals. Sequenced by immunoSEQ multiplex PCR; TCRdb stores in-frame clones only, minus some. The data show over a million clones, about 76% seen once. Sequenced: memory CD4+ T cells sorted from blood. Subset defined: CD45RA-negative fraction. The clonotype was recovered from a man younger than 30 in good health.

The CDR3, as DNA: TGCGCCAGCAGCTTGGGACAGGGGAACTACGAGCAGTACTTC. Amino acid sequence: CASSLGQGNYEQYF. V is TRBV5-1 and J is TRBJ2-7, with 8 bases fitting TRBD1. The V gene's germline CDR1 is SGHRS and CDR2 YFSETQ. The CDR3 length is 14 residues. With 0 bases clipped from V and 3 bases from J, the junction kept 2 bases outside the gene matches.